Presented here are 23 T cell receptor beta chains from one specimen sequenced in a study of human T cells and chemical hapten exposure (dated by TCRdb to about 2021). The time point label, read with the paper, signifies: pre-sensitization, week 0. The sample's treatment or condition label is to be understood as: therapeutic diphenylcyclopropenone sensitization with weekly scalp DPC. Library method: RACE. The data were produced on a NextSeq 500. TCRdb reprocessing: public reads trimmed at Q25 with fastp, clones called with MiXCR, in-frame beta chains kept. Every entry covers one CDR3 protein and lists the most common genes and DNA from its rows. Present in this sample are under 70,000 distinct CDR3 sequences, around 11% of which were seen just once. Of the sample, 4% falls within the top ten clones. The specimen was whole blood, collected in connection with sensitization to the hapten diphenylcyclopropenone (DPC). Receptors originate from a woman in her thirties or forties with alopecia areata. Some clones in this sample may be carry-over from other donors' samples.

This clonotype appeared many times. The chain is built from TRBV2 and TRBJ2-1; D is perhaps TRBD2 (5 bases). CDR1 is SNHLY and CDR2 is FYNNEI in the germline V gene. CDR3 length: 15 residues. V was trimmed by 6 bases and J by 6 bases, leaving 18 bases between them. CDR3 in amino acids: CASSRMVAAGNEQFF. CDR3 in DNA: TGTGCCAGCAGCCGGATGGTAGCTGCGGGCAATGAGCAGTTCTTC.

This clonotype was seen only a few times. J is TRBJ2-3 and V is TRBV21-1; TRBD2, the table's D call, was not compared with the DNA. TRBV21-1 is deemed a pseudogene. The length of the CDR3 is 17 residues. The CDR3 region has the DNA TGTGCCAGCAGCAAAGGGCTAGCGGGAGACGGCACAGATACGCAGTATTTT. It codes for CASSKGLAGDGTDTQYF.

V and J are TRBV4-3 and TRBJ2-4, with 7 nucleotides matching TRBD1. This CDR3 contains 14 residues. The V and J ends lost 1 base and 7 bases, in that order; junction bases with no gene match: 4. Germline values: CDR1 LGHNA, CDR2 YSLEER. This CDR3 reads CASSQVQQGNIQYF. CDR3 DNA sequence: TGCGCCAGCAGCCAAGTGCAACAGGGGAACATTCAGTACTTC.

This clonotype came up many times. This sequence joins TRBV7-9 and TRBJ2-1; 9 positions agree with TRBD1. The CDR3 extends over 15 amino acids. Germline loops: CDR1 SEHNR, CDR2 FQNEAQ (reference sequence). J gave up 7 bases and V 4 bases, and 8 bases lay outside the gene matches. The CDR3 nucleotides read TGTGCCAGCAGCTGGGGACAGGGAATTGGGAATGAGCAGTTCTTC. Protein sequence: CASSWGQGIGNEQFF.

This clonotype was seen many times. This chain uses TRBV28 with TRBJ2-7, with TRBD1 as a possible D gene (6 bases). Between the trimmed V and J ends, which lost 4 bases and 0 bases, there was a span of 19 bases. Germline V gene data show CDR1 as MDHEN and CDR2 as SYDVKM. This CDR3 has 17 amino acids. DNA of the CDR3: TGTGCCAGCAGTTCACTCCCAGGACAGACGAGCTCCTACGAGCAGTACTTC. Its protein product is CASSSLPGQTSSYEQYF.

The chain couples TRBV4-3 to TRBJ1-5; D gene uncertain. The CDR3 totals 15 residues. Germline CDR1 and CDR2: LGHNA and YSLEER. V was pared by 0 bases and J by 1 base, with 7 bases between. The CDR3 coding sequence is TGCGCCAGCAGCCAAGAACGGGCCAGCAATCAGCCCCAGCATTTT. Amino acids: CASSQERASNQPQHF.

This clonotype was found a few times. This chain uses TRBV7-9 with TRBJ1-6; D not certain. Germline lookup yields CDR1 SEHNR and CDR2 FQNEAQ (reference sequence). Trimming stripped 5 bases from V and 10 bases from J, with 15 bases between. The CDR3 sequence is 14 residues long. CDR3 in DNA: TGTGCCAGCAGCCACGACTCGGGGAAATCACCCCTCCACTTT. Translating gives CASSHDSGKSPLHF.

The V and J genes are TRBV6-5 and TRBJ2-2; the D gene is possibly TRBD2 (5 bases). This CDR3 is 16 amino acids long. Germline CDR1 and CDR2: MNHEY and SVGAGI. V dropped 3 bases and J dropped 3 bases, with 14 bases sitting between them. CDR3 region: CASSYSRGLDTGELFF. In DNA, the CDR3 is TGTGCCAGCAGTTATTCAAGAGGGTTGGACACCGGGGAGCTGTTTTTT.

This clonotype was observed many times. This chain links TRBV12-3 or TRBV12-4 with TRBJ1-5; the D is unclear. V was pared by 7 bases and J by 6 bases, with 10 bases between. This CDR3 comprises 12 residues. Here the CDR3 DNA reads TGTGCCAGCATGCGGACGGGTCAGCCCCAGCATTTT. This gives the protein CASMRTGQPQHF.

This chain joins TRBV7-9 and TRBJ2-2; 9 bases are shared with TRBD1. The CDR3 totals 15 residues. The V gene end was trimmed by 5 bases and the J gene end by 6 bases; junction bases not matched to a gene: 7. Germline-derived CDR1 and CDR2 are SEHNR and FQNEAQ (reference sequence). For the CDR3, the DNA is TGTGCCAGCAGCCCCGGACAGGGGAGGCCCGGGGAGCTGTTTTTT. It translates to CASSPGQGRPGELFF.

This clonotype has just a few counts. The chain combines TRBV27 with TRBJ2-5; D assignment may be TRBD1 or TRBD2 (5 bases each). The V end lost 2 bases, the J end lost 5 bases, and 12 bases lay between the germline ends. Germline CDR1 is MNHEY and CDR2 is SMNVEV (reference sequence). There are 14 residues in the CDR3. The CDR3 DNA follows: TGTGCCAGCAGTTTACGGGACGCAGGGGAGACCCAGTACTTC. Protein: CASSLRDAGETQYF.

This chain connects TRBV6-2 or TRBV6-3 to TRBJ1-1; 11 positions match TRBD1. The CDR3 contains 15 residues. Germline V gene sequence: CDR1 MNHEY, CDR2 SVGEGT. Trimming took 7 bases from V and 2 from J; bases not matched to a gene: 6. The CDR3 nucleotides read TGTGCCAGCACGAGGACAGGGGGCTCCAACACTGAAGCTTTCTTT. Translated, it gives CASTRTGGSNTEAFF.

There are many counts of this clonotype. The chain employs TRBV20-1 and TRBJ2-1; 9 nucleotides line up with TRBD2. This CDR3 region has 13 residues. The V gene end was trimmed by 2 bases and the J gene end by 4 bases; junction bases not matched to a gene: 0. Germline assignment: CDR1 DFQATT and CDR2 SNEGSKA (reference sequence). The CDR3 region has the DNA TGCAGTGCTAGACTAGCGGGGTACAATGAGCAGTTCTTC. The encoded protein is CSARLAGYNEQFF.

The rearrangement joins TRBV6-5 to TRBJ2-1, with TRBD1 matching 9 bases. Germline CDR1 is MNHEY and CDR2 is SVGAGI. The CDR3 extends over 14 amino acids. With V trimmed by 8 bases and J by 7 bases, 9 bases remained unmatched. CDR3 region: CASGLQGARNEQFF. The CDR3 coding sequence is TGTGCCAGCGGATTACAGGGGGCTAGGAATGAGCAGTTCTTC.

V is TRBV11-2 and J is TRBJ1-3, with unresolved D. The V gene lost 1 base and the J gene lost 0 bases, with 4 bases spanning the gap. The germline V gene has CDR1 SGHAT and CDR2 FQNNGV. The CDR3 length is 14 residues. Written as DNA, the CDR3 is TGTGCCAGCAGCTTAGTAGCCTCTGGAAACACCATATATTTT. Protein sequence: CASSLVASGNTIYF.

The count of this clonotype is one. The chain employs TRBV19 and TRBJ2-3; possibly TRBD2 for D (6 bases). The CDR3 consists of 16 residues. The germline CDR1 and CDR2 sequences are LNHDA and SQIVND (reference sequence). Trimming took 11 bases from V and 0 from J, leaving 21 bases between them. The CDR3 coding sequence is TGTGCCGGGCATCGGGCGGGAAGGACGAGCACAGATACGCAGTATTTT. Amino acid sequence: CAGHRAGRTSTDTQYF.

This clonotype was found many times. The rearrangement links TRBV29-1 to TRBJ2-7; 8 positions match TRBD2. Germline values: CDR1 SQVTM, CDR2 ANQGSEA. The trim removed 4 bases at V and 1 base at J, leaving 6 bases unmatched. CDR3 length: 14 residues. The CDR3 sequence is CSVGPGLGSYEQYF. In nucleotides, the CDR3 is TGCAGCGTTGGGCCGGGACTAGGATCCTACGAGCAGTACTTC.

This clonotype appeared many times. The V gene is TRBV7-2, the J gene TRBJ1-2; D gene uncertain. The V and J ends lost 0 bases and 6 bases respectively, with 5 bases between them. Germline CDR1 is SGHTA and CDR2 is FQGNSA. The CDR3 loop spans 12 amino acids. CDR3 sequence (DNA): TGTGCCAGCAGCTTAGCGGGTCATGGCTACACCTTC. Translation gives CASSLAGHGYTF.

The chain couples TRBV6-1 to TRBJ2-5, with 8 bases identical to TRBD1. The CDR3 runs 17 residues. The germline V gene has CDR1 MNHNS and CDR2 SASEGT. V was clipped by 4 bases and J by 2 bases; unmatched bases: 12. The CDR3 here is CASSGHRDRSIQETQYF. In DNA form, the CDR3 reads TGTGCCAGCAGTGGCCACCGGGACAGGAGCATTCAAGAGACCCAGTACTTC.

This clonotype occurred many times. The chain recombines TRBV7-6 with TRBJ2-7, with D perhaps TRBD1 (6 bases). Trimming took off 5 bases at V and 7 bases at J, with 12 bases between the two ends. The CDR3 extends over 12 amino acids. Germline loops: CDR1 SGHVS, CDR2 FNYEAQ. Written as DNA, the CDR3 is TGTGCCAGCAGCACACCACAGGGTGAGCAGTACTTC. Protein sequence: CASSTPQGEQYF.

This clonotype occurred many times. The chain has TRBV4-2 and TRBJ2-6, with unresolved D. This CDR3 has 17 amino acids. V dropped 1 base and J dropped 0 bases, with 10 bases sitting between them. Per germline, CDR1 LGHNA and CDR2 YNFKEQ. As DNA, the CDR3 is TGTGCCAGCAGCCAAGGAAAGGAGTTCTCTGGGGCCAACGTCCTGACTTTC. It codes for CASSQGKEFSGANVLTF.

This clonotype has a handful of counts. This CDR3 reads CRTGGPMNTEAFF. The DNA of the CDR3 is TGCAGAACGGGGGGACCGATGAACACTGAAGCTTTCTTT. The rearrangement uses TRBV20-1 and TRBJ1-1; possibly TRBD1 for D (5 bases). This CDR3 region has 13 residues. The germline V gene encodes CDR1 DFQATT and CDR2 SNEGSKA (reference sequence).

This clonotype was seen at least ten times. The V and J genes are TRBV2 and TRBJ2-5; D may be TRBD2 (5 bases). CDR1 and CDR2 (germline): SNHLY, FYNNEI. This CDR3 spans 12 amino acids. The V and J ends lost 7 bases and 1 base respectively, with 7 bases between them. DNA of the CDR3: TGTGCCAGCAAACTAGGCCAAGAGACCCAGTACTTC. This gives the protein CASKLGQETQYF. The complete variable domain, with remaining parts taken from reference TRBV2 and TRBJ2-5, reads EPEVTQTPSHQVTQMGQEVILRCVPISNHLYFYWYRQILGQKVEFLVSFYNNEISEKSEIFDDQFSVERPDGSNFTLKIRSTKLEDSAMYFCASKLGQETQYFGPGTRLLVL.